The rows below give T cell receptor beta chains drawn from one sample of a study of cytomegalovirus exposure and HLA in healthy donors. This table comes from immunoSEQ multiplex PCR, and its TCRdb copy is limited to in-frame clones, with some not included. In the table there are some 140,000 clones, around 77% of which are singletons. Sequences were obtained from PBMCs. These receptors were obtained from a woman aged 55 to 70 in good health and CMV-seronegative. CDR3s include the opening cysteine and the closing phenylalanine or tryptophan. A D gene is named only where the DNA matches it firmly. Rows may omit the clone size; those that give it use once, few, many or a size class.

TRBV19	.	TRBJ2-6	.	CASSSPAGLGSGANVLTF	TGTGCCAGTAGCTCCCCGGCGGGGCTTGGCTCTGGGGCCAACGTCCTGACTTTC
TRBV28	.	TRBJ2-1	.	CASSRGYNEQFF	TGTGCCAGCAGTCGGGGTTACAATGAGCAGTTCTTC
TRBV6-5	.	TRBJ1-1	.	CASSYGGAPDTEAFF	TGTGCCAGCAGTTACGGGGGGGCGCCGGACACTGAAGCTTTCTTT
TRBV29-1	.	TRBJ1-3	few	CSVVGHLGNTIYF	TGCAGCGTTGTGGGGCACCTAGGAAACACCATATATTTT
TRBV6-6	TRBD1	TRBJ1-2	few	CASSYSQGRNYGYTF	TGTGCCAGCAGTTACTCACAGGGGAGGAACTATGGCTACACCTTC
TRBV11-2	.	TRBJ2-7	.	CASSLERGRTYEQYF	TGTGCCAGCAGCTTAGAGCGGGGGCGAACCTACGAGCAGTACTTC
TRBV14	.	TRBJ2-7	.	CASSQRHVFSYEQYF	TGTGCCAGCAGCCAAAGACACGTTTTCTCCTACGAGCAGTACTTC
TRBV19	.	TRBJ1-5	.	CASSTGQYNQPQHF	TGTGCCAGTAGTACCGGACAGTATAATCAGCCCCAGCATTTT
TRBV9	.	TRBJ1-3	.	CASSVVGQGPGNTIYF	TGTGCCAGCAGCGTAGTGGGTCAGGGGCCTGGAAACACCATATATTTT
TRBV20-1	.	TRBJ2-5	.	CSAATGTQYF	TGCAGTGCCGCAACGGGGACCCAGTACTTC
TRBV5-4	TRBD2	TRBJ2-3	.	CASSPDTSGSTDTQYF	TGTGCCAGCAGCCCGGATACTAGCGGAAGCACAGATACGCAGTATTTT
TRBV6-4	.	TRBJ2-7	.	CASSAGIVNSEQYF	TGTGCCAGCAGTGCGGGGATCGTTAACAGCGAGCAGTACTTC
TRBV7-2	TRBD2	TRBJ2-5	.	CASLQWGGETQYF	TGTGCCAGCCTCCAGTGGGGAGGGGAGACCCAGTACTTC
TRBV5-1	.	TRBJ2-2	once	CASSLAAGPNTGELFF	TGCGCCAGCAGCTTGGCTGCGGGACCGAACACCGGGGAGCTGTTTTTT
TRBV5-4	.	TRBJ1-4	.	CASSLEGGSGEKLFF	TGTGCCAGCAGCTTGGAGGGAGGGAGTGGCGAAAAACTGTTTTTT
TRBV10-2	.	TRBJ1-1	.	CASRGGVEAFF	TGCGCCAGCAGGGGTGGAGTCGAAGCTTTCTTT
TRBV18	TRBD2	TRBJ2-7	once	CASSTAGGSVEQYF	TGTGCCAGCTCAACGGCGGGAGGGAGTGTCGAGCAGTACTTC
TRBV19	.	TRBJ1-2	.	CASTTRAMNRDNYGYTF	TGTGCCAGTACCACACGTGCCATGAACAGGGACAACTATGGCTACACCTTC
TRBV5-4	.	TRBJ2-2	.	CASSPSNRDTGELFF	TGTGCCAGCAGCCCGTCTAACCGTGACACCGGGGAGCTGTTTTTT
TRBV30	TRBD2	TRBJ2-3	few	CASTSGTFKGDTQYF	TGTGCCTCAACTAGCGGGACTTTTAAAGGAGATACGCAGTATTTT
TRBV5-4	.	TRBJ1-2	.	CASSRPSGNYGYTF	TGTGCCAGCAGTCGTCCCTCAGGGAACTATGGCTACACCTTC
TRBV7-7	TRBD1	TRBJ2-1	.	CASSLGDRGNEQFF	TGTGCCAGCAGCTTAGGGGACAGGGGTAATGAGCAGTTCTTC
TRBV28	TRBD1	TRBJ2-7	.	CASSWTGSGVYEQYF	TGTGCCAGCAGCTGGACAGGCTCCGGGGTCTACGAGCAGTACTTC
TRBV7-3	.	TRBJ1-5	once	CATSPQPNQPQHF	TGTGCCACCTCCCCACAGCCTAATCAGCCCCAGCATTTT
TRBV6-4	.	TRBJ1-2	.	CASRMEPSSYGYTF	TGTGCCAGCAGAATGGAACCTTCTAGCTATGGCTACACCTTC
TRBV6-1	.	TRBJ1-4	.	CASRGGEKLFF	TGTGCCAGCAGAGGGGGTGAAAAACTGTTTTTT
TRBV10-3	.	TRBJ2-5	.	CAIRQGGGQETQYF	TGTGCCATCAGACAAGGGGGGGGACAAGAGACCCAGTACTTC
TRBV9	.	TRBJ2-2	once	CASSVKPSTGELFF	TGTGCCAGCAGCGTAAAGCCGAGCACCGGGGAGCTGTTTTTT
TRBV6-5	.	TRBJ2-3	.	CASTKTDTQYF	TGTGCCAGCACCAAAACAGATACGCAGTATTTT
TRBV11-2	.	TRBJ1-1	.	CASSSRDSTEAFF	TGTGCCAGCAGCTCCAGGGATAGCACTGAAGCTTTCTTT
TRBV19	.	TRBJ1-3	.	CASIPTIGVGGNTIYF	TGTGCCAGTATCCCTACCATAGGGGTAGGTGGAAACACCATATATTTT
TRBV2	.	TRBJ2-2	few	CASSALVTGELFF	TGTGCCAGCAGCGCACTAGTGACCGGGGAGCTGTTTTTT
TRBV5-6	.	TRBJ2-7	.	CASSVTGISYEQYF	TGTGCCAGCTCGGTTACCGGGATTTCCTACGAGCAGTACTTC
TRBV7-2	.	TRBJ2-2	once	CASSLIPGPFTGELFF	TGTGCCAGCAGCTTAATTCCAGGGCCTTTCACCGGGGAGCTGTTTTTT
TRBV1	.	TRBJ2-5	.	CTRKGVAGVCIRLRQILDQETQYF	TGCACCAGAAAAGGGGTAGCGGGAGTATGTATCAGGTTGAGACAGATTCTTGATCAAGAGACCCAGTACTTC
TRBV19	.	TRBJ2-3	.	CASSIQRGTDTQYF	TGTGCCAGTAGTATCCAGCGCGGCACAGATACGCAGTATTTT
TRBV2	TRBD1	TRBJ1-2	.	CASRTGGGGYTF	TGTGCCAGCAGAACAGGGGGCGGGGGCTACACCTTC
TRBV6-5	.	TRBJ1-3	.	CASSYFPPSGGNTIYF	TGTGCCAGCAGTTACTTCCCCCCCTCAGGAGGAAACACCATATATTTT
TRBV9	TRBD1	TRBJ2-3	.	CASRPDRGQGDTQYF	TGTGCCAGCAGGCCGGACAGGGGGCAGGGAGATACGCAGTATTTT
TRBV27	.	TRBJ2-1	.	CASSFGGRPSYNEQFF	TGTGCCAGCAGTTTCGGGGGGCGTCCCTCCTACAATGAGCAGTTCTTC
TRBV7-2	.	TRBJ1-4	.	CASTTAATNEKLFF	TGTGCCAGCACCACAGCTGCAACTAATGAAAAACTGTTTTTT
TRBV10-3	.	TRBJ1-6	.	CAISENAGAYNSPLHF	TGTGCCATCAGTGAGAACGCGGGGGCCTATAATTCACCCCTCCACTTT
TRBV6-5	.	TRBJ1-1	.	CASSYSGQTNTEAFF	TGTGCCAGCAGTTACTCCGGACAGACGAACACTGAAGCTTTCTTT
TRBV5-1	.	TRBJ2-3	once	CASSLDSRTDTQYF	TGCGCCAGCAGCTTGGACTCTCGCACAGATACGCAGTATTTT
TRBV10-3	TRBD2	TRBJ2-7	.	CAISATALAGAGLGEQYF	TGTGCCATCAGTGCGACAGCACTAGCGGGAGCGGGTCTGGGCGAGCAGTACTTC
TRBV2	TRBD1	TRBJ1-1	.	CASNTGGTEAFF	TGTGCCAGCAACACAGGGGGCACTGAAGCTTTCTTT
TRBV29-1	.	TRBJ2-5	.	CSVHPPGGMETQYF	TGCAGCGTCCACCCTCCGGGCGGGATGGAGACCCAGTACTTC
TRBV19	.	TRBJ1-1	.	CASSPPTRGTEAFF	TGTGCCAGTAGTCCCCCCACTCGAGGAACTGAAGCTTTCTTT
TRBV13	TRBD1	TRBJ2-1	.	CASISLRTGTYNEQFF	TGTGCCAGCATCTCCTTACGGACAGGGACCTACAATGAGCAGTTCTTC
TRBV29-1	.	TRBJ2-3	.	CSVVRRDTFTDTQYF	TGCAGCGTTGTCCGTCGGGACACTTTCACAGATACGCAGTATTTT